The source of this T cell receptor beta chain is a study of beta chain features in type 1 diabetes. A remark on this clone: Its matching antigen is unknown.

Reverse transcribing all isolated RNA meant expressed TCRB transcripts were sequenced. TCRdb's table, derived via immunoSEQ multiplex PCR, lists solely in-frame clones and lacks some. Among around 100,000 clones listed, 25% to 30% were seen once. All of the sorted populations showed purity greater than 95%. Study results and caveats: Patients and controls would be equally affected if PCR favored shorter templates. There was a moderate but significant shortening of TCRB CDR3s in all four CD4+ subsets of Type 1 diabetes patients. Diminished insertions and augmented deletions at VDJ junctions characterized type 1 diabetes patients. Naive, central memory and regulatory TCRB repertoires appeared more similar among patients than healthy donors.

The receptor was derived from a woman aged 18-29 years with type 1 diabetes. What was sequenced was central memory CD4+ T cells from blood.

In DNA, the CDR3 is TGCAGCGTTGAAACTCCGGGACAGGGGGTCACTAATGAAAAACTGTTTTTT. Its translation: CSVETPGQGVTNEKLFF. This sequence joins TRBV29-1 and TRBJ1-4, with TRBD1 matching over 11 bases. V trimming: 2 bases; J trimming: 2 bases; junction bases outside the gene matches: 7. Germline V gene lookup returns CDR1 SQVTM and CDR2 ANQGSEA. The CDR3 totals 17 residues.